This T cell receptor beta chain is drawn from a study of PD-1 blockade in classical Hodgkin lymphoma. Study results and caveats: By C4D1 there was a significant rise in CD4+ TCR diversity but not in CD8+ TCR diversity.

Assay used: immunoSEQ multiplex PCR; TCRdb lists only in-frame clones, some missing. The sample has 75,000 to 100,000 clones; roughly 76% are singletons. CDR1 SEHNR and CDR2 FQNEAQ come from the germline V gene (reference sequence). V lost 4 bases and J 0 bases, leaving 12 bases between the germline ends. This CDR3 has 15 amino acids. The count of this clone is one. Antigen specificity is unknown. Each and every patient relapsed after autologous stem cell transplantation, and patients got differing brentuximab vedotin exposure. The material was peripheral blood mononuclear cells (PBMCs), obtained before the second cycle of nivolumab. The receptor was isolated from a human donor with classical Hodgkin lymphoma. The rearrangement joins TRBV7-9 to TRBJ1-1; a weak D match, TRBD1 (6 bases). The CDR3 coding sequence is TGTGCCAGCAGCTCAAAGGACAGTCTGAACACTGAAGCTTTCTTT. Translated: CASSSKDSLNTEAFF.